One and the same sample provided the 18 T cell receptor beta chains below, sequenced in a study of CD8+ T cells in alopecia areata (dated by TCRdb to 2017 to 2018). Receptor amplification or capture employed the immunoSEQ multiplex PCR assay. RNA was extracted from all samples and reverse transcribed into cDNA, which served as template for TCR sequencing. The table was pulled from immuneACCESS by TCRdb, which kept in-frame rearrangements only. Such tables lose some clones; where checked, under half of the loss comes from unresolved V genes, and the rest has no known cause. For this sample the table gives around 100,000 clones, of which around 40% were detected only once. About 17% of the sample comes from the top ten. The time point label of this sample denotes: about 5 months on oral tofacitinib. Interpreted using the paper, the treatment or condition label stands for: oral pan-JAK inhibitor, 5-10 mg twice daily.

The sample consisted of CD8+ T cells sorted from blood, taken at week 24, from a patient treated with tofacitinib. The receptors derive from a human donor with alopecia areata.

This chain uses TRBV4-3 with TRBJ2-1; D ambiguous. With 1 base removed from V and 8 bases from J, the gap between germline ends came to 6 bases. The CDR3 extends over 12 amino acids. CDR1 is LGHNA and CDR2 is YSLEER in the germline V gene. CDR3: CASSQGADEQFF. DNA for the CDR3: TGCGCCAGCAGCCAAGGGGCGGATGAGCAGTTCTTC.

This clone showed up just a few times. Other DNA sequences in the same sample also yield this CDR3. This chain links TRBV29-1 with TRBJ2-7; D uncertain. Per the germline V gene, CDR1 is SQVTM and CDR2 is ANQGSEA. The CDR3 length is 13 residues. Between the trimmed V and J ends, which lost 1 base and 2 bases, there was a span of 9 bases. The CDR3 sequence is CSVEAGLPYEQYF. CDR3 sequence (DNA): TGCAGCGTTGAAGCCGGGCTTCCCTACGAGCAGTACTTC.

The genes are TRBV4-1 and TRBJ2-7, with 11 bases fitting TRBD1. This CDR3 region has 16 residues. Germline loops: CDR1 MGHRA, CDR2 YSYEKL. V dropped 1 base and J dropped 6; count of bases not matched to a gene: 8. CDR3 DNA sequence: TGCGCCAGCAGCCAAGTCCCCGGGACAGGGGGTGTCGAGCAGTACTTC. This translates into CASSQVPGTGGVEQYF.

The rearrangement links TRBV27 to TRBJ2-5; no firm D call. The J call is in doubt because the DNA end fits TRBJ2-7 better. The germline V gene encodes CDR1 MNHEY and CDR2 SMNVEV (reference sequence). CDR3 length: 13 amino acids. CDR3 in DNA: TGTGCCAGCAGTTTATTCAAGGGATACGAGCAGTACTTC. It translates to CASSLFKGYEQYF.

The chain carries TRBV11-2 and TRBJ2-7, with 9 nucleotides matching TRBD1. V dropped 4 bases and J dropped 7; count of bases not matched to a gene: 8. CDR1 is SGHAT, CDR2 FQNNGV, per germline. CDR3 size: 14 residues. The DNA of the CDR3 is TGTGCCAGCAGCTCGGGACAGGGACCCTCGGAGCAGTACTTC. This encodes CASSSGQGPSEQYF.

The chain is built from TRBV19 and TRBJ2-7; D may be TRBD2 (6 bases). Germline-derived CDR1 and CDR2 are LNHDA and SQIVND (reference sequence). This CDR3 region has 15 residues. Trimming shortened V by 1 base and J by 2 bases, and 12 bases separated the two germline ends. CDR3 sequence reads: CASSIAWAGTYEQYF. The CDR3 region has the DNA TGTGCCAGTAGTATAGCCTGGGCGGGAACCTACGAGCAGTACTTC. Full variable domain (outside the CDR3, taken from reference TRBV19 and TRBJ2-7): DGGITQSPKYLFRKEGQNVTLSCEQNLNHDAMYWYRQDPGQGLRLIYYSQIVNDFQKGDIAEGYSVSREKKESFPLTVTSAQKNPTAFYLCASSIAWAGTYEQYFGPGTRLTVT.

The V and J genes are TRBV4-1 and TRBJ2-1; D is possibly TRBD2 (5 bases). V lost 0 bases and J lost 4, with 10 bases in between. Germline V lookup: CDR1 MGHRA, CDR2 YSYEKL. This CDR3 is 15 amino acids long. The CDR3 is CASSQDSLAYNEQFF. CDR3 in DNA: TGCGCCAGCAGCCAAGATAGCCTAGCTTACAATGAGCAGTTCTTC.

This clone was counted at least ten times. CDR3 sequence: CSVTPTERERYNEQFF. The CDR3 DNA reads as TGCAGCGTGACCCCGACCGAGCGGGAACGCTACAATGAGCAGTTCTTC. The chain employs TRBV29-1 and TRBJ2-1; 7 bases agree with TRBD2. The CDR3 contains 16 residues. V was clipped by 6 bases and J by 3 bases; unmatched bases: 14. The germline V gene encodes CDR1 SQVTM and CDR2 ANQGSEA.

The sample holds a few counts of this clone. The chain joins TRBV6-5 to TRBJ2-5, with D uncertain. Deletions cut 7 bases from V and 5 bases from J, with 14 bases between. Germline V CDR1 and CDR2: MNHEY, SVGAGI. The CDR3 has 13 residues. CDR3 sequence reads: CASKLNLGETQYF. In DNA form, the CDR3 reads TGTGCCAGCAAACTAAATCTTGGGGAGACCCAGTACTTC.

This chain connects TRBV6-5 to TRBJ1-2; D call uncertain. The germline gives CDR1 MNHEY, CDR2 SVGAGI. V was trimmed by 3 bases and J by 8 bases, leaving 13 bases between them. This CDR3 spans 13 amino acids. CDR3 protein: CASSYQRERGYTF. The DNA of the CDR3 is TGTGCCAGCAGTTATCAAAGGGAGAGAGGCTACACCTTC.

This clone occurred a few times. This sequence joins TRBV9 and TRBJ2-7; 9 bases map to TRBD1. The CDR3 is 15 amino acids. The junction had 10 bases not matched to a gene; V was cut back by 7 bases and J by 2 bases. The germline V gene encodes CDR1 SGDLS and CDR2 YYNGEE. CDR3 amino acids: CASSQGQGPPYEQYF. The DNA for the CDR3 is TGTGCCAGCTCACAGGGACAGGGCCCCCCCTACGAGCAGTACTTC.

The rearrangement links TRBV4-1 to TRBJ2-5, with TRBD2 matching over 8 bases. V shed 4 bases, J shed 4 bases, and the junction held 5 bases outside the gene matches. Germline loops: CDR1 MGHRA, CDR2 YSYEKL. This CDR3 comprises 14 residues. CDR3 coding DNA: TGCGCCAGCAGCCCGACACGGGGGGGAGAGACCCAGTACTTC. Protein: CASSPTRGGETQYF.

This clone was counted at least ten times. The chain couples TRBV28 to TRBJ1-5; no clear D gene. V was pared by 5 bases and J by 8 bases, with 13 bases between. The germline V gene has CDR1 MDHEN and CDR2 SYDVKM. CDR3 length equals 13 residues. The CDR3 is CASSPGASKPQHF. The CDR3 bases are TGTGCCAGCAGTCCGGGAGCGTCGAAGCCCCAGCATTTT.

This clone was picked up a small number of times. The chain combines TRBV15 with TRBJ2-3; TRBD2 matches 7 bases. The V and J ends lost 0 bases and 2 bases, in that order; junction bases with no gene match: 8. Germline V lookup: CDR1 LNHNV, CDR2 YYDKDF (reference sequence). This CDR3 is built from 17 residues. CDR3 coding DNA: TGTGCCACCAGCAGAGACGGCAGCGGGGCAATCACAGATACGCAGTATTTT. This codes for CATSRDGSGAITDTQYF.

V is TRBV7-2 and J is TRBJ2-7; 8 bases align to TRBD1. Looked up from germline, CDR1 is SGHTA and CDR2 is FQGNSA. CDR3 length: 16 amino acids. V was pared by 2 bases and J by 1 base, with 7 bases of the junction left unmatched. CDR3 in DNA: TGTGCCAGCAGCTTACCCTCGGACAGGGTTTCCTACGAGCAGTACTTC. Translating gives CASSLPSDRVSYEQYF.

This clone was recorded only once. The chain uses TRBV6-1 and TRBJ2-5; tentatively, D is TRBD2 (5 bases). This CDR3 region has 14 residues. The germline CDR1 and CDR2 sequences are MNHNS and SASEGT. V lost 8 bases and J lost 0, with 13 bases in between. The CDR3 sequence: CASGSGKDQETQYF. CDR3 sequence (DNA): TGTGCCAGCGGGTCGGGGAAGGACCAAGAGACCCAGTACTTC.

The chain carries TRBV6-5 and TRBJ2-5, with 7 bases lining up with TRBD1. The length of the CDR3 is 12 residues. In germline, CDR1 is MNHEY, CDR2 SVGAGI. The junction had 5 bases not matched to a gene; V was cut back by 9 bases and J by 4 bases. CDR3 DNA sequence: TGTGCCAGTTACAGGGACAGAGAGACCCAGTACTTC. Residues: CASYRDRETQYF.

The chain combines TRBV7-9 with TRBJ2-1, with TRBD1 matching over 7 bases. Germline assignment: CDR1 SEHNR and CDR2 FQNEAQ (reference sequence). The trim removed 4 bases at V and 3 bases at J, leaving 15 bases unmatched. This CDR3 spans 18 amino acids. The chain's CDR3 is CASSSKKQGPRYYNEQFF. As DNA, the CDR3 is TGTGCCAGCAGCTCTAAAAAACAGGGGCCCCGATACTACAATGAGCAGTTCTTC.